The rows below give T cell receptor beta chains drawn from one sample of a study of blood T cell repertoires in COVID-19. Assay: immunoSEQ multiplex PCR; the TCRdb copy retains only in-frame clones and omits some. The sample has approximately 200,000 clones; around 81% are singletons. The material sequenced was peripheral blood. These receptor sequences come from a woman in her sixties or seventies with acute or convalescent COVID-19. The CDR3 runs from the conserved cysteine through the conserved F or W. Each record gives: V gene, D gene, clone size, J gene, CDR3 length, CDR3 protein, CDR3 DNA. A D gene is named only where the DNA matches it firmly. Some rows mark clone size as missing; the rest say once, few, many or name a class of expanded clone.

TRBV23-1	-	-	TRBJ1-5	18	CASRHILKGGVINQPQHF	TGCGCCAGCAGACACATTCTAAAGGGAGGTGTTATCAATCAGCCCCAGCATTTT
TRBV5-5	-	-	TRBJ1-2	19	CASSLFGGLFLPGFYGYTF	TGTGCCAGCAGCTTGTTCGGGGGACTTTTCCTACCGGGCTTCTATGGCTACACCTTC
TRBV28	-	-	TRBJ2-1	16	CASSSQRGFSYNEQFF	TGTGCCAGCAGTTCTCAACGGGGGTTCTCCTACAATGAGCAGTTCTTC
TRBV5-1	-	few	TRBJ2-5	15	CASSLVTGSPKTQYF	TGCGCCAGCAGCTTGGTCACAGGGAGCCCGAAGACCCAGTACTTC
TRBV30	-	-	TRBJ2-7	14	CAWSVDRRTYGQYF	TGTGCCTGGAGTGTCGACAGGCGCACCTACGGGCAGTACTTC
TRBV5-4	-	few	TRBJ1-2	11	CASSLQGMNTF	TGTGCCAGCAGCCTACAGGGTATGAACACCTTC
TRBV30	-	-	TRBJ1-1	14	CAWSLGSYQTEAFF	TGTGCCTGGAGTCTCGGGTCTTACCAAACTGAAGCTTTCTTT
TRBV20-1	-	-	TRBJ1-4	10	CSASGEKLFF	TGCAGTGCTAGCGGTGAAAAACTGTTTTTT
TRBV27	-	once	TRBJ1-1	13	CASSLAMNTEAFF	TGTGCCAGCAGTTTGGCAATGAACACTGAAGCTTTCTTT
TRBV3-1/TRBV3-2	TRBD2	-	TRBJ2-7	14	CASSQLAGESEQYF	TGTGCCAGCAGCCAACTAGCGGGGGAAAGCGAGCAGTACTTC
TRBV11-3	TRBD1	-	TRBJ1-2	17	CASSHPLPGQVRPGYTF	TGTGCCAGCAGCCACCCCCTCCCGGGACAGGTTCGACCTGGCTACACCTTC